These T cell receptor beta chains were read from a single sample in a study of response to subunit inactivated influenza vaccine. MiXCR was run by TCRdb on the RT-PCR reads, yielding one entry per CDR3 protein. Among more than 450,000 distinct CDR3 sequences listed, around 11% were seen once. This sample also belongs to another study, concerning T cells expressing NK-cell markers.

The sequencing used PBMCs from blood, collected on the day of vaccination. The receptors derive from a man aged 45-65 years who received an inactivated influenza vaccine. The CDR3 runs from the conserved cysteine through the conserved F or W. The D gene is left open where the match is weak. Size tells how often a clone was seen (once, few, many) or the class of an expanded clone, and some rows leave it out.

TRBJ2-5	TRBV20-1	TRBD1	.	CSARDSTGGIGETQYF	TGCAGTGCTAGAGATTCTACAGGGGGCATCGGGGAGACCCAGTACTTC
TRBJ2-5	TRBV20-1	.	.	CSARETGHQETQYF	TGCAGTGCTAGAGAAACGGGACACCAAGAGACCCAGTACTTC
TRBJ2-5	TRBV28	TRBD1	.	CASSQDRAPHGGQYF	TGTGCCAGCAGTCAGGACAGGGCCCCCCATGGGGGCCAGTACTTC
TRBJ1-2	TRBV11-1	TRBD1	.	CASSLGSRRDRGLPYYGYTF	TGTGCCAGCAGCTTAGGGTCGAGACGGGACAGGGGGCTTCCATACTATGGCTACACCTTC
TRBJ2-2	TRBV24-1	TRBD1	few	CATSEPGTGSWTNTGELFF	TGTGCCACCAGTGAGCCCGGGACAGGGTCCTGGACTAACACCGGGGAGCTGTTTTTT
TRBJ2-7	TRBV7-2	.	few	CASSLSGFRREQYF	TGTGCCAGCAGCCTGTCCGGATTCCGGCGGGAGCAGTACTTC
TRBJ2-7	TRBV6-1	.	.	CASSVQSFSEQYF	TGTGCCAGCAGTGTCCAGAGTTTCTCCGAGCAGTACTTC
TRBJ1-2	TRBV4-3	.	.	CASSQDARPLRGYTF	TGCGCCAGCAGCCAAGATGCCAGGCCTCTAAGGGGCTACACCTTC
TRBJ2-5	TRBV20-1	.	.	CSVLDRRLQETQYF	TGCAGTGTTCTGGACAGACGGCTTCAAGAGACCCAGTACTTC
TRBJ1-2	TRBV29-1	.	.	CSVVHLEGYTF	TGCAGCGTTGTTCACTTGGAGGGCTACACCTTC
TRBJ2-3	TRBV12-3/TRBV12-4	.	many	CASSPGSGITDTQYF	TGTGCCAGCAGTCCGGGTTCAGGGATCACAGATACGCAGTATTTT
TRBJ2-4	TRBV3-1	.	few	CASSPQEDIQYF	TGTGCCAGCAGCCCCCAGGAGGACATTCAGTACTTC
TRBJ2-4	TRBV10-3	TRBD1	few	CAISERGQGSGLDIQYF	TGTGCCATCAGTGAACGAGGACAGGGGTCAGGTCTAGACATTCAGTACTTC
TRBJ1-4	TRBV11-2	.	.	CASSQTSGGIHEKLFF	TGTGCCAGCAGCCAAACCTCTGGGGGCATTCATGAAAAACTGTTTTTT
TRBJ1-5	TRBV20-1	.	few	CSASRSLNQPQHF	TGCAGTGCTAGCCGCAGTCTCAATCAGCCCCAGCATTTT
TRBJ2-3	TRBV6-2/TRBV6-3	.	.	CASNPGSTDTQYF	TGTGCCAGCAACCCCGGAAGCACAGATACGCAGTATTTT
TRBJ2-3	TRBV20-1	TRBD2	.	CSAPGSGRADTQYF	TGCAGTGCCCCGGGGAGCGGGAGGGCAGATACGCAGTATTTT
TRBJ2-7	TRBV6-5	.	few	CASSYRGGQSYEQYF	TGTGCCAGCAGTTACAGAGGGGGTCAGTCCTACGAGCAGTACTTC
TRBJ2-3	TRBV12-3/TRBV12-4	TRBD2	.	CASSIRGGPDTQYF	TGTGCCAGCAGTATCCGGGGGGGCCCAGATACGCAGTATTTT
TRBJ2-1	TRBV13	TRBD2	.	CASSLGFGAGVYNEQFF	TGTGCCAGCAGCTTAGGCTTCGGGGCGGGGGTGTACAATGAGCAGTTCTTC
TRBJ2-1	TRBV23-1	.	.	CASTLKGAEQSYNEQFF	TGCGCCAGCACCTTAAAAGGGGCAGAACAAAGTTACAATGAGCAGTTCTTC
TRBJ2-7	TRBV6-1	TRBD2	few	CASTPSGRSYEQYF	TGTGCCAGCACCCCAAGCGGGAGGTCCTACGAGCAGTACTTC
TRBJ2-3	TRBV4-3	.	.	CASSQETRRQGTQYF	TGCGCCAGCAGCCAGGAGACTCGGCGGCAAGGCACGCAGTATTTT
TRBJ2-3	TRBV20-1	TRBD2	.	CSASGLAGAASTDTQYF	TGCAGTGCTAGCGGACTAGCGGGGGCCGCTAGCACAGATACGCAGTATTTT
TRBJ1-2	TRBV12-3/TRBV12-4	.	.	CASTDWGTGYTF	TGTGCCAGCACAGACTGGGGTACTGGCTACACCTTC
TRBJ2-1	TRBV5-1	TRBD2	.	CASSAGTSGGYNEQFF	TGCGCCAGCAGCGCGGGGACTAGCGGGGGCTACAATGAGCAGTTCTTC
TRBJ2-7	TRBV6-1	.	few	CASTTLGGSSYEQYF	TGTGCCAGCACCACGCTAGGGGGGAGCAGTTACGAGCAGTACTTC
TRBJ2-2	TRBV12-3/TRBV12-4	TRBD2	.	CASSRAGASAGELFF	TGTGCCAGCAGTAGAGCGGGAGCCTCAGCCGGGGAGCTGTTTTTT
TRBJ2-1	TRBV27	TRBD2	few	CASSGRLAGTYNEQFF	TGTGCCAGTAGCGGGCGACTAGCGGGTACCTACAATGAGCAGTTCTTC
TRBJ2-5	TRBV30	.	few	CAWNGLIETQYF	TGTGCCTGGAACGGACTAATAGAGACCCAGTACTTC
TRBJ1-3	TRBV12-3/TRBV12-4	TRBD1	few	CASKDRAQHSGNTIYF	TGTGCCAGCAAGGACAGGGCCCAACACTCTGGAAACACCATATATTTT
TRBJ2-1	TRBV9	TRBD2	few	CASSQTGLAGPYNEQFF	TGTGCCAGCAGCCAGACTGGACTAGCGGGACCCTACAATGAGCAGTTCTTC
TRBJ2-5	TRBV4-2	TRBD2	.	CASSQGAGAGETQYF	TGTGCCAGCAGCCAAGGAGCGGGAGCTGGTGAGACCCAGTACTTC
TRBJ2-3	TRBV6-5	.	.	CASSDSPVSTDTQYF	TGTGCCAGCAGTGACTCCCCGGTGAGCACAGATACGCAGTATTTT
TRBJ2-5	TRBV28	TRBD2	few	CASSSLLGLAGVETQYF	TGTGCCAGCAGTTCCCTCCTAGGACTAGCGGGAGTAGAGACCCAGTACTTC
TRBJ2-5	TRBV7-8	.	.	CASSLELGWPLGTQYF	TGTGCCAGCAGCTTAGAACTAGGGTGGCCATTAGGAACCCAGTACTTC
TRBJ2-7	TRBV7-9	.	many	CASAGTLGEAEQYF	TGTGCCAGCGCCGGGACGTTGGGAGAAGCCGAGCAGTACTTC
TRBJ1-1	TRBV6-1	TRBD1	few	CASSETGTGVTTEAFF	TGTGCCAGCAGTGAAACCGGGACAGGGGTGACCACTGAAGCTTTCTTT
TRBJ2-3	TRBV20-1	.	few	CSARPPDRDTQYF	TGCAGTGCTAGACCTCCCGACCGAGATACGCAGTATTTT
TRBJ2-7	TRBV6-6	TRBD1	many	CASSSGGYEQYF	TGTGCCAGCAGTTCAGGGGGCTACGAGCAGTACTTC
TRBJ2-3	TRBV20-1	TRBD2	.	CSAALAGGNWTQYF	TGCAGTGCCGCATTGGCGGGAGGGAATTGGACGCAGTATTTT
TRBJ2-1	TRBV5-1	.	.	CASSLERGGEQFF	TGCGCCAGCAGCTTGGAGAGGGGAGGAGAGCAGTTCTTC
TRBJ1-5	TRBV6-6	.	.	CASRYTGQPQHF	TGTGCCAGCAGATACACGGGTCAGCCCCAGCATTTT
TRBJ1-4	TRBV4-3	.	.	CASSQDRGRRREKLFF	TGCGCCAGCAGCCAAGATCGCGGCCGTCGTAGGGAAAAACTGTTTTTT
TRBJ2-3	TRBV4-2	TRBD2	many	CASSPRLAGATDTQYF	TGTGCCAGCAGCCCTCGACTAGCGGGGGCCACAGATACGCAGTATTTT
TRBJ1-2	TRBV20-1	TRBD1	few	CSARPPGQGVYGYTF	TGCAGTGCTAGACCCCCGGGACAGGGGGTCTATGGCTACACCTTC
TRBJ2-3	TRBV28	.	.	CASSPHQGSVTDTQYF	TGTGCCAGCAGTCCACATCAGGGGTCGGTCACAGATACGCAGTATTTT
TRBJ1-1	TRBV7-9	TRBD1	.	CASSPRGRVTEAFF	TGTGCCAGCAGCCCCAGGGGGCGAGTAACTGAAGCTTTCTTT
TRBJ2-1	TRBV6-1	.	few	CASTKAGFSYNEQFF	TGTGCCAGCACCAAGGCTGGGTTCTCCTACAATGAGCAGTTCTTC
TRBJ2-1	TRBV28	TRBD2	few	CASSPTGLAAYNEQFF	TGTGCCAGCAGTCCCACGGGACTAGCGGCCTACAATGAGCAGTTCTTC
TRBJ2-3	TRBV20-1	.	few	CSARGASQGRADTQYF	TGCAGTGCTAGAGGTGCTAGCCAAGGACGGGCGGATACGCAGTATTTT
TRBJ1-5	TRBV15	.	many	CATSRGGANQPQHF	TGTGCCACCAGCAGAGGCGGGGCCAATCAGCCCCAGCATTTT
TRBJ2-5	TRBV28	.	few	CASSFAGSETQYF	TGTGCCAGCAGTTTCGCGGGATCCGAGACCCAGTACTTC